This record covers a single TCR beta chain. Its antigen is still unknown. These data originate in a study of a mutant IDH1 vaccine in newly diagnosed glioma. Study as a whole: Patients had received radiotherapy, temozolomide, or both previously, most receiving both.

Here immunoSEQ multiplex PCR was the method, and the copy in TCRdb shows in-frame clones only, minus some. This sample carries tens of thousands of clones, 80% to 85% of them seen once, and the ten largest clones take about 4%. CDR1 GTSNPN and CDR2 SVGIG come from the germline V gene (reference sequence). The CDR3 loop spans 12 amino acids. The V and J ends lost 2 bases and 7 bases respectively, with 9 bases between them. Study-level points and caveats: Detectable vaccine-induced immune responses arose in 93.3% of patients.

Time point: week 35, safety follow-up. Each dose of the vaccine consisted of 300 ug of mutant IDH1 20-mer peptide, with topical imiquimod. The sample consisted of PBMCs, taken from a glioma patient whose treatment included an IDH1 peptide vaccine. The chain joins TRBV30 to TRBJ1-5; D is unresolved. The TCR originated in a woman under 30 with glioma. DNA of the CDR3: TGTGCCTGGAGTTCCCCACCCCAGCCCCAGCATTTT. Protein: CAWSSPPQPQHF.